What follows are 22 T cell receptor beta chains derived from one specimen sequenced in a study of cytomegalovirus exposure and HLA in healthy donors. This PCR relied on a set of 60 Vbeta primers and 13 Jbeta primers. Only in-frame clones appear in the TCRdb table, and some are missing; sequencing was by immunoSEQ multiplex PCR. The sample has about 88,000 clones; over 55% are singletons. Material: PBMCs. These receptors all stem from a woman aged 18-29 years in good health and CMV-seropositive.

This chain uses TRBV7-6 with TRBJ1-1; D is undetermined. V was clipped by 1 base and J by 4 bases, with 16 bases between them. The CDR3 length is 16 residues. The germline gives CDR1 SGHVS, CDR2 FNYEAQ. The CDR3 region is CASSLGLGGSSTEAFF. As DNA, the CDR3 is TGTGCCAGCAGCTTAGGGTTGGGTGGGTCTAGCACTGAAGCTTTCTTT.

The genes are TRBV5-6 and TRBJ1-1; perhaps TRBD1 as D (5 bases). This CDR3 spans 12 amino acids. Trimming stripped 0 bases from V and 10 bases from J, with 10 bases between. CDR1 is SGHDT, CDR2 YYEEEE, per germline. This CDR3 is CASSLVAGPAFF. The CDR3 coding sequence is TGTGCCAGCAGCTTGGTCGCAGGGCCAGCTTTCTTT.

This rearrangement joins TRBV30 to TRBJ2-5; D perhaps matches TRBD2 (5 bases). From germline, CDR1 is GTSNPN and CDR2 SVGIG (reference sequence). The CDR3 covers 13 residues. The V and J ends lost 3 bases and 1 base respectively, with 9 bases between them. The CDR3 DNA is TGTGCCTGGAGGCCGAGCGGCCAAGAGACCCAGTACTTC. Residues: CAWRPSGQETQYF.

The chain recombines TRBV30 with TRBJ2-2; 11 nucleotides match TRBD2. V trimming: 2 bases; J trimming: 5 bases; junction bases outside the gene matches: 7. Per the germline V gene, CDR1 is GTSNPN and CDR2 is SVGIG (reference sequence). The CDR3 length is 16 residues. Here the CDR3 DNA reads TGTGCCTGGAGTTCTAGCGGGAGGCTGGGGACCGGGGAGCTGTTTTTT. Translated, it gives CAWSSSGRLGTGELFF.

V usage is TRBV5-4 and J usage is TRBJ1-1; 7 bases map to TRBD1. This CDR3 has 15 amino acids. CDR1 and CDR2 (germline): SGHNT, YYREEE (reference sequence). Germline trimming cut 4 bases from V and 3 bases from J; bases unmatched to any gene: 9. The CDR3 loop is CASSPSDRAHTEAFF. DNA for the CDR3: TGTGCCAGCAGCCCAAGCGACAGGGCCCACACTGAAGCTTTCTTT.

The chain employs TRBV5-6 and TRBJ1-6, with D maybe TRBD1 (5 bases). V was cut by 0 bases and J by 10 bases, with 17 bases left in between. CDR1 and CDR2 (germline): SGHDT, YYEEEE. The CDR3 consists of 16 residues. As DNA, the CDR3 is TGTGCCAGCAGCTTGGATTCTGGGGACTGGTACTCACCCCTCCACTTT. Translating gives CASSLDSGDWYSPLHF.

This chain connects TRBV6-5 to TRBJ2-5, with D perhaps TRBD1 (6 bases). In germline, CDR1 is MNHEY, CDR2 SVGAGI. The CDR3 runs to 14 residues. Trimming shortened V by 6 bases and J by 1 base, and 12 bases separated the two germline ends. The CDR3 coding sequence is TGTGCCAGCAGCGAAAGGGACATCCAAGAGACCCAGTACTTC. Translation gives CASSERDIQETQYF.

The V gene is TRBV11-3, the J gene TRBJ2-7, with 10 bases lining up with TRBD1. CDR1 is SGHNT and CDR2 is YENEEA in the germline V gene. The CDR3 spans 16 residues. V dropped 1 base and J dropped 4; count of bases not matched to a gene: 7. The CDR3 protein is CASSLVGDRGEYEQYF. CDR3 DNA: TGTGCCAGCAGCTTAGTCGGGGACAGGGGAGAATACGAGCAGTACTTC.

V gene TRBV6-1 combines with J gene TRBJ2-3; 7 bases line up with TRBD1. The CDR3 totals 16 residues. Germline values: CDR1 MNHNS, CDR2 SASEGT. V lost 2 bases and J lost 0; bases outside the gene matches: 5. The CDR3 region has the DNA TGTGCCAGCAGTGAACAGGGGGACAGTAGCACAGATACGCAGTATTTT. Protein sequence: CASSEQGDSSTDTQYF.

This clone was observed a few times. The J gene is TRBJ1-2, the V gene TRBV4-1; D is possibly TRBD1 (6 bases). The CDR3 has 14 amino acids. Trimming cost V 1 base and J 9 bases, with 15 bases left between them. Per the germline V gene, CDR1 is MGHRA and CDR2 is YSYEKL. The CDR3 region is CASSQARTVGRYTF. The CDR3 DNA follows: TGCGCCAGCAGCCAAGCCCGGACAGTAGGTCGCTACACCTTC.

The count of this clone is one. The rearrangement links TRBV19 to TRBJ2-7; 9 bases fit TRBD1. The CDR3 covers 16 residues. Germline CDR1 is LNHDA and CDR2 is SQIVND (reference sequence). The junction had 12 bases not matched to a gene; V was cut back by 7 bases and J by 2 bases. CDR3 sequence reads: CASTPSTGQGPYEQYF. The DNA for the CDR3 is TGTGCCAGTACCCCTTCGACGGGACAGGGCCCCTACGAGCAGTACTTC.

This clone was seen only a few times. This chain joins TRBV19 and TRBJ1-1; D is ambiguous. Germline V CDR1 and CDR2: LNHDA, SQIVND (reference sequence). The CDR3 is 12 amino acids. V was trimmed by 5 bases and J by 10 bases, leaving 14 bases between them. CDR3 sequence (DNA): TGTGCCAGTAGTCCGGCCGACACCAGAGCTTTCTTT. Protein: CASSPADTRAFF. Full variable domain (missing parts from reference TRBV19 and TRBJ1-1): DGGITQSPKYLFRKEGQNVTLSCEQNLNHDAMYWYRQDPGQGLRLIYYSQIVNDFQKGDIAEGYSVSREKKESFPLTVTSAQKNPTAFYLCASSPADTRAFFGQGTRLTVV.

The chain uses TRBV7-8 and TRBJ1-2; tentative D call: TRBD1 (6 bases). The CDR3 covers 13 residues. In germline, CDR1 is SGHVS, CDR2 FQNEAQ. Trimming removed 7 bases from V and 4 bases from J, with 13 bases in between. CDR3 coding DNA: TGTGCCAGCACCGTCCAGGGGACCTATGGCTACACCTTC. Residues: CASTVQGTYGYTF. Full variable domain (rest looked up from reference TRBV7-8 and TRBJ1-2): GAGVSQSPRYKVAKRGQDVALRCDPISGHVSLFWYQQALGQGPEFLTYFQNEAQLDKSGLPSDRFFAERPEGSVSTLKIQRTQQEDSAVYLCASTVQGTYGYTFGSGTRLTVV.

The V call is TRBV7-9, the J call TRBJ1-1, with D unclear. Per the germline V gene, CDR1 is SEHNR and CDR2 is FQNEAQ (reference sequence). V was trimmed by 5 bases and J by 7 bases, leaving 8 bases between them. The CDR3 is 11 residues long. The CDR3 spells CASSPGLEAFF. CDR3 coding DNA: TGTGCCAGCAGCCCTGGGCTTGAAGCTTTCTTT.

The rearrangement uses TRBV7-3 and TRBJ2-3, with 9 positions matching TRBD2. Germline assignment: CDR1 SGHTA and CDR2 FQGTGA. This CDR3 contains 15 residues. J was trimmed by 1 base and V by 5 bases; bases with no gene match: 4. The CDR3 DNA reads TGTGCCAGCAGCCCAGCGGGGGGCCGCACAGATACGCAGTATTTT. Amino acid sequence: CASSPAGGRTDTQYF. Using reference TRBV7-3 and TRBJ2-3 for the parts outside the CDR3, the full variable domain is GAGVSQTPSNKVTEKGKYVELRCDPISGHTALYWYRQSLGQGPEFLIYFQGTGAADDSGLPNDRFFAVRPEGSVSTLKIQRTERGDSAVYLCASSPAGGRTDTQYFGPGTRLTVL.

CDR3 sequence: CAITGGTDDYGYTF. CDR3 bases: TGTGCCATAACCGGGGGGACGGACGACTATGGCTACACCTTC. J is TRBJ1-2 and V is TRBV10-3; perhaps TRBD1 as D (5 bases). Trimming stripped 9 bases from V and 3 bases from J, with 17 bases between. The CDR3 extends over 14 amino acids. Germline loops: CDR1 ENHRY, CDR2 SYGVKD.

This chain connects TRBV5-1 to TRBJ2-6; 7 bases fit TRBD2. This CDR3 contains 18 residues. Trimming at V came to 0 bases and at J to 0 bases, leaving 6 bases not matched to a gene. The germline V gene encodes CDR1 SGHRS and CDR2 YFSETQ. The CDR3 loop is CASSLVASGGSGANVLTF. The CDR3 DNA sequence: TGCGCCAGCAGCTTGGTCGCTAGCGGAGGCTCTGGGGCCAACGTCCTGACTTTC.

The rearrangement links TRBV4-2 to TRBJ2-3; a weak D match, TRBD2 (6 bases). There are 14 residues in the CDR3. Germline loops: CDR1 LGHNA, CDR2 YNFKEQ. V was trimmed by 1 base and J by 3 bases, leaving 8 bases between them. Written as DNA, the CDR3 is TGTGCCAGCAGCCAAGGACTAGAAACAGATACGCAGTATTTT. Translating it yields CASSQGLETDTQYF.

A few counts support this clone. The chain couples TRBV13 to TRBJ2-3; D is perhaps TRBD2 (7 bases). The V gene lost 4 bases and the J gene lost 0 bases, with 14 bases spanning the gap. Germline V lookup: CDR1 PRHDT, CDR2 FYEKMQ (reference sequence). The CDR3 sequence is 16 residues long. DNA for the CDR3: TGTGCCAGCAGCTCAGAGGGGGGGCCTAGCACAGATACGCAGTATTTT. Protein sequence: CASSSEGGPSTDTQYF.

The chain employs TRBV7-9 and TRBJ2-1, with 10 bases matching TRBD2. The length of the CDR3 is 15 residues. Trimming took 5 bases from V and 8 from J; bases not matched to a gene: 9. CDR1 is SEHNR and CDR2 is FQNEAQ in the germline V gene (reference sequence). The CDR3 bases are TGTGCCAGCAGCCTCTCTAGCGGGGGAATGGATGAGCAGTTCTTC. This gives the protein CASSLSSGGMDEQFF.

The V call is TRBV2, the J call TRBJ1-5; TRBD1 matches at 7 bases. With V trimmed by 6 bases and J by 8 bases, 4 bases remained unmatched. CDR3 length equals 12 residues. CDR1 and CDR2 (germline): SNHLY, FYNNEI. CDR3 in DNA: TGTGCCAGCAGCCGACAGGGAAAGCCCCAGCATTTT. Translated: CASSRQGKPQHF.

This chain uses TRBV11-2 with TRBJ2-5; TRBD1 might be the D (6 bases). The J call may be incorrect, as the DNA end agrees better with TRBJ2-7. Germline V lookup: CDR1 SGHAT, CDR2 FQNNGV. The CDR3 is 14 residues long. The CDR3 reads CASSFIGQSYEQYF. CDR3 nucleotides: TGTGCCAGCAGCTTCATAGGACAGTCCTACGAGCAGTACTTC.